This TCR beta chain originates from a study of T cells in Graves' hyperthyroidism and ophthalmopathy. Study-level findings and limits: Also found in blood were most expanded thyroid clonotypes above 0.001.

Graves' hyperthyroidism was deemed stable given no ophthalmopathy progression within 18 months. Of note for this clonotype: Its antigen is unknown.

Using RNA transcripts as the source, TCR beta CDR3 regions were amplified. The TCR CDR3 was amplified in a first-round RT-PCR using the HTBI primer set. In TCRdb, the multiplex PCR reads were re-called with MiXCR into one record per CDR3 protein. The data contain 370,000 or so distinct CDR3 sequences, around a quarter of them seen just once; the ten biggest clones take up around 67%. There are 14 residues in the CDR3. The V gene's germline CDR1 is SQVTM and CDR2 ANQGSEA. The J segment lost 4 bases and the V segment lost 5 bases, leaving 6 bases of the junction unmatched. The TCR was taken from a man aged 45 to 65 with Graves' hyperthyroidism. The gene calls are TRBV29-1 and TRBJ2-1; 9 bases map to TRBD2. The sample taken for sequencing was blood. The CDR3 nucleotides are TGCAGCGTTAAGGGTCTAGCGGGGTACAATGAGCAGTTCTTC. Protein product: CSVKGLAGYNEQFF.